The entry that follows covers one T cell receptor beta chain sequence. Antigen specificity is unknown. For sequencing, patients were chosen who had shown expansion of CD8+CD57+ cells by flow cytometry. With 0 bases clipped from V and 4 bases from J, the junction kept 10 bases outside the gene matches. Looked up from germline, CDR1 is WSHSY and CDR2 is SAAADI. The CDR3 is 18 amino acids. The sample belongs to a study of CD8+CD57+ T cells in acquired aplastic anemia. Across the whole study: Each DNA sample taken from sorted CD4+ and CD8+ cells came to about 3.2 ug on average.

Study results and limitations: Comparison of patients with controls identified around 28 shared CD8+ CDR3 sequences.

Genomic DNA provided the template from which TCR beta VDJ and CDR3 profiles were obtained. One entry per CDR3 protein, called by TCRdb with MiXCR from the reads. Here the sample spans 200,000 to 250,000 distinct CDR3 sequences, around half being singletons. This chain joins TRBV10-2 and TRBJ2-3; 10 nucleotides line up with TRBD2. The sequenced sample consisted of sorted CD4+, CD8+, or CD8+CD57+ T cells (not recorded which) from PBMCs. The TCR originated in a human donor with aplastic anemia. The CDR3, as DNA: TGCGCCAGCAGTGAGTCTAGCGGGGGGATTAGTAGGTCAGATACGCAGTATTTT. Its protein is CASSESSGGISRSDTQYF.